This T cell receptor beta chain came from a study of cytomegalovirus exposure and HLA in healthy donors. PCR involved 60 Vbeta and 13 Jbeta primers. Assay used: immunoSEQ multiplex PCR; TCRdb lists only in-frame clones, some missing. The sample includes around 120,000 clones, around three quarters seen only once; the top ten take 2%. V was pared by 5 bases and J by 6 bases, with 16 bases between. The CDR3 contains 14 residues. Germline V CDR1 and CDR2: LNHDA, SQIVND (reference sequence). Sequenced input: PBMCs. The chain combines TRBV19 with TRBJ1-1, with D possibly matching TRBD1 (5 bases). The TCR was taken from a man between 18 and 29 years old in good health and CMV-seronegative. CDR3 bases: TGTGCCAGTAGTTGGTGGGCCGACAGCCCTGAAGCTTTCTTT. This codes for CASSWWADSPEAFF.